This T cell receptor beta chain was observed in a study of neurological immune-mediated disorders. Overall study findings and caveats: None of the CDR3 amino acid sequences found in expanded clones was shared across subjects. This suggests that the TCR-beta repertoires were private in all groups. The highest TCR clonal expansion occurred in HTLV-1-associated myelopathy; multiple sclerosis fell below healthy controls.

Germline-derived CDR1 and CDR2 are SNHLY and FYNNEI. This CDR3 has 14 residues. V was shortened by 7 bases and J by 3 bases, with 12 bases between the two germline ends. Synthesis of cDNA was carried out by template-switch 5'RACE. The reaction used 10-nucleotide random UMIs. A single record per CDR3 protein comes from TCRdb applying MiXCR to the 5' RACE reads. The sample has some 66,000 distinct CDR3 sequences; around 3.7% are singletons. The sample holds many counts of this clonotype. The antigen is unknown. Material for sequencing was PBMCs. V and J are TRBV2 and TRBJ2-2; D possibly corresponds to TRBD1 (5 bases). The TCR was taken from a man in his forties or fifties with multiple sclerosis. CDR3 coding DNA: TGTGCCAGCATCGGTGGGGCGGACACCGGGGAGCTGTTTTTT. Translated: CASIGGADTGELFF.